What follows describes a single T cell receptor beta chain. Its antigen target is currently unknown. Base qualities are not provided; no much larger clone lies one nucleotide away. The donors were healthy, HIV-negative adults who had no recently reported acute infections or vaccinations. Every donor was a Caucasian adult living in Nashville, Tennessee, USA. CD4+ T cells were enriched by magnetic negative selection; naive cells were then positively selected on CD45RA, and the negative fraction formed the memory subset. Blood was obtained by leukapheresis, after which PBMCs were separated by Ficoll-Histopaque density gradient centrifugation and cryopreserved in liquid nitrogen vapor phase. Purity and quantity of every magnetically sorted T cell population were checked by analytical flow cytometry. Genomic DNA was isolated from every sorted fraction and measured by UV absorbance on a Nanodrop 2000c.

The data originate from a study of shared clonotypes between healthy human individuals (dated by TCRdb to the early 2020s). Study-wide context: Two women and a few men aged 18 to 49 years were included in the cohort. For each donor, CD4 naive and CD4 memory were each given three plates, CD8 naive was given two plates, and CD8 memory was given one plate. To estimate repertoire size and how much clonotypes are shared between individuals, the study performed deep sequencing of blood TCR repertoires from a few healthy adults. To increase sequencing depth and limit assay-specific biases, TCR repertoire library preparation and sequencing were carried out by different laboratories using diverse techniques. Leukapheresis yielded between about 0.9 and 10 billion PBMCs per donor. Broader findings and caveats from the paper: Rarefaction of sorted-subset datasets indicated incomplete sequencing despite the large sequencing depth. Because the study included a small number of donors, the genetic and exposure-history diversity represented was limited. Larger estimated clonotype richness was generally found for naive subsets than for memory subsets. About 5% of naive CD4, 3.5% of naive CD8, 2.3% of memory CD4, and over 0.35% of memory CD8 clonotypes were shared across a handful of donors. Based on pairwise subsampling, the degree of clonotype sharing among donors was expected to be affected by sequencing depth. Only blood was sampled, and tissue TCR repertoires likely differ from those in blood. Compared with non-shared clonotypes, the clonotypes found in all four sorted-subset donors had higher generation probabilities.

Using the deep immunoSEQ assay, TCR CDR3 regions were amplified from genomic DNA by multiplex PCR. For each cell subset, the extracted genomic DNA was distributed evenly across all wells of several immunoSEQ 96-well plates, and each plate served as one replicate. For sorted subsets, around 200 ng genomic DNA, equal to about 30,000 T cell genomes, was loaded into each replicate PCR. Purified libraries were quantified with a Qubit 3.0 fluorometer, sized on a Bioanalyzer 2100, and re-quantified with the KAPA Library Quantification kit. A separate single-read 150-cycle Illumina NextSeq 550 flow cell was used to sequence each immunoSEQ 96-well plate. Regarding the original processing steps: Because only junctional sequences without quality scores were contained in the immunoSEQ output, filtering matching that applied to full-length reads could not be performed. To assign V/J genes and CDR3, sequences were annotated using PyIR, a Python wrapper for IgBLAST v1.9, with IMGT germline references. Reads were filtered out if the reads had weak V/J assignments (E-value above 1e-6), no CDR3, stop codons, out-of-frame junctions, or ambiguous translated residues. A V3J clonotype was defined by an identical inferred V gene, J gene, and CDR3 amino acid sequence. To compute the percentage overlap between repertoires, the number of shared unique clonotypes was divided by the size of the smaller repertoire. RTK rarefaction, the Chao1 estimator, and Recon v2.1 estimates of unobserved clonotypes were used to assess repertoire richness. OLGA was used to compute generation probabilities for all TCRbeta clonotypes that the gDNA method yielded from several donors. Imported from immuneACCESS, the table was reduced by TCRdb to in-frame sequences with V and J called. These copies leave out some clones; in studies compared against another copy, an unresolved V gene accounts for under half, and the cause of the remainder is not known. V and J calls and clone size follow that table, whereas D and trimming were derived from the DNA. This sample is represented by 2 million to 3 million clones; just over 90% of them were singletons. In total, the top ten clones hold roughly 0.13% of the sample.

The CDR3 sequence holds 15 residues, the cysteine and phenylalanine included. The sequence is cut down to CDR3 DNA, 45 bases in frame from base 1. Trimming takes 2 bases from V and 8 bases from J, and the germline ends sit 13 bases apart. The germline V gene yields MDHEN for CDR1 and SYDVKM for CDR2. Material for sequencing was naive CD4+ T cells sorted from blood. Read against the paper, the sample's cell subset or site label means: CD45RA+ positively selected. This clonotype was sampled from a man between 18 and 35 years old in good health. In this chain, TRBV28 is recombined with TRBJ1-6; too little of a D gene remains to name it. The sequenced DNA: TGTGCCAGCAGTTTAGTACAGCTAAGGTATTCACCCCTCCACTTT. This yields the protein CASSLVQLRYSPLHF. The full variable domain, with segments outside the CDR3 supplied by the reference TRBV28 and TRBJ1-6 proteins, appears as DVKVTQSSRYLVKRTGEKVFLECVQDMDHENMFWYRQDPGLGLRLIYFSYDVKMKEKGDIPEGYSVSREKKERFSLILESASTNQTSMYLCASSLVQLRYSPLHFGNGTRLTVT.